Listed below are T cell receptor beta chains from one sample, sequenced in a study of identifying expanded T cells in peripheral blood. The data were produced by immunoSEQ multiplex PCR, yet TCRdb's version contains in-frame clones alone and is incomplete. The table has 75,000 to 95,000 clones, approximately 91% seen once. Material for sequencing was blood. Every receptor here comes from a person aged 18-69 years in good health. CDR3s leave out the opening cysteine and the closing phenylalanine or tryptophan. Fields, in order: V gene, clone size, J gene, CDR3 protein. Only part of the rows carry a size: once, few, many, or a class if the clone is expanded.

v_call: TRBV13; clone_size: NA; j_call: TRBJ2-3; cdr3_aa: ASSSRTEVDTQY
v_call: TRBV4-3; clone_size: NA; j_call: TRBJ2-2; cdr3_aa: ASSQDFSGRNTGELF
v_call: TRBV28; clone_size: once; j_call: TRBJ1-2; cdr3_aa: ASSLLQGDYGYT
v_call: TRBV4-1; clone_size: NA; j_call: TRBJ2-7; cdr3_aa: ASSQGQAGRSYEQY
v_call: TRBV28; clone_size: once; j_call: TRBJ2-7; cdr3_aa: ASTDRDYEQY
v_call: TRBV5-4; clone_size: NA; j_call: TRBJ2-3; cdr3_aa: ASSLSGGAADTQY
v_call: TRBV5-4; clone_size: NA; j_call: TRBJ1-2; cdr3_aa: ASSATGGDYGYT
v_call: TRBV19; clone_size: NA; j_call: TRBJ1-5; cdr3_aa: ASSEGAQPQH
v_call: TRBV7-6; clone_size: NA; j_call: TRBJ2-5; cdr3_aa: ASSESLILAGGLSETQY
v_call: TRBV7-9; clone_size: NA; j_call: TRBJ2-2; cdr3_aa: ASSSGLAGEAGELF
v_call: TRBV29-1; clone_size: once; j_call: TRBJ2-7; cdr3_aa: SVEELGQVSYEQY
v_call: TRBV11-2; clone_size: NA; j_call: TRBJ2-7; cdr3_aa: ASSQPCEQY
v_call: TRBV11-3; clone_size: once; j_call: TRBJ1-2; cdr3_aa: ASSLERNKDHGYT
v_call: TRBV28; clone_size: NA; j_call: TRBJ2-5; cdr3_aa: ASSLVGLGLETQY
v_call: TRBV28; clone_size: NA; j_call: TRBJ2-1; cdr3_aa: ASSLLAGGRLSYNEQF
v_call: TRBV5-4; clone_size: few; j_call: TRBJ2-3; cdr3_aa: ASRTDWSGDTQY
v_call: TRBV7-2; clone_size: NA; j_call: TRBJ2-4; cdr3_aa: ASSLGTSGFMNIQY
v_call: TRBV6-5; clone_size: NA; j_call: TRBJ2-3; cdr3_aa: ASRDLTDTQY
v_call: TRBV7-8; clone_size: once; j_call: TRBJ1-1; cdr3_aa: ASSLETGVMNTEAF
v_call: TRBV21-1; clone_size: NA; j_call: TRBJ1-4; cdr3_aa: ASSPRTVPTNEKLF
v_call: TRBV6-6; clone_size: NA; j_call: TRBJ1-1; cdr3_aa: ASSYGTLVAEAF
v_call: TRBV7-9; clone_size: NA; j_call: TRBJ1-3; cdr3_aa: ASSMDRYSGNTIY